This TCR beta chain was documented in a study of vaccination effects on CD4 cells after COVID-19. As for the study in general: Antigen-specific CD4+ T cells were expanded (with viral peptide pools) by the ViraFEST assay ahead of sequencing. Each well held some 2 million PBMC cultured with about 10 ug/ml peptides and around 10 IU/ml IL-2. General study findings and limits: Vaccine-induced new clones formed most post-vaccine spike-reactive clones in convalescents.

Having been cultured for around ten days, the cells underwent CD4+ T cell isolation. Half the medium was replaced with IL-2 medium on days 3 and 7. In its sample, this clone was seen a few times. Its antigen is unknown. Some clones are missing from TCRdb's copy, which holds only in-frame ones; the method was immunoSEQ multiplex PCR. The data contain about 64,000 clones, about 72% of them seen just once; the ten biggest clones take up 20% to 25%. Germline CDR1 and CDR2: KGHDR and SFDVKD. The CDR3 sequence is 11 residues long. Trimming stripped 4 bases from V and 13 bases from J, with 12 bases between. This chain links TRBV24-1 with TRBJ1-2, with a possible D match to TRBD1 (6 bases). The clonotype was recovered from a human donor who had a prior SARS-CoV-2 infection. The sequencing used CD4+ T cells from PBMCs cultured without peptide, collected before COVID-19 vaccination. The CDR3 bases are TGTGCCACCAGTGAAGGGGGTAGTTGCACCTTC. This gives the protein CATSEGGSCTF.